This T cell receptor beta chain was profiled in a study of T cell responses to AZD1222 COVID-19 vaccine. Study-level findings and limits: The breadth and depth of Spike-specific TCRs increased once two AZD1222 doses had been given. Regions left unmutated in variants are reportedly the target of nearly half of spike-specific TCRs. Vaccine-related CD4 TCRs covered spike, predominating at 160-218 and 743-854.

Profiling relied on immunoSEQ multiplex PCR, and the TCRdb table lists in-frame clones only, not all of them. The data show approximately 150,000 clones, with roughly 84% seen just once and less than 6% held by the top ten. The V gene's germline CDR1 is SGHTA and CDR2 FQGNSA. V lost 1 base, J lost 10 bases, and 12 bases stayed unmatched. This CDR3 is 16 amino acids long. Notes on this clone: Its antigen is still unknown.

Second-dose recipients at about 4 or about 12 weeks were treated as one pooled group. This specimen consisted of peripheral blood, obtained 28 days after the second AZD1222 dose. This sequence joins TRBV7-2 and TRBJ2-1, with 8 bases aligning to TRBD2. This TCR was sampled from an adult who received the AZD1222 COVID-19 vaccine. DNA of the CDR3: TGTGCCAGCAGCTTAGAGGGGACTAGTAAGATCCGGGAGCAGTTCTTC. This codes for CASSLEGTSKIREQFF.